This TCR beta chain was obtained from a study of human T cells and chemical hapten exposure (dated by TCRdb to about 2021). In the study overall: Libraries were combined into a pool for sequencing, and differences in TCR yield between samples came mainly from small differences in library volumes within the pool. In alopecia patients, the study followed how the peripheral blood TCR repertoire changed in vivo over primary and secondary sensitization to diphenylcyclopropenone (DPC), a hapten. Both TCR alpha and TCR beta chains were sequenced from each blood RNA sample. Points the paper makes about the study in general: No change with DPC sensitization was found in the number of TCRs above 1 in 1000 frequency, and no evidence of global repertoire structure alterations was found. After repeated subsampling, changes were observed in the strength of the expansion versus patch-test correlation and in the threshold at which the correlation became significant.

Unfractionated whole blood was collected in Tempus Blood RNA tubes, and total RNA was extracted from that blood. Five or six healthy volunteers were used as TCR sequencing controls and were bled at day 0, 2 weeks and 6 weeks. This clonotype has only a few counts. The antigen this receptor binds is unknown. No qualities accompany the bases; no much larger clone lies one base away. The method was 5' RACE. The sequencer was an Illumina MiSeq. During library preparation, unique molecular identifiers were attached to individual cDNA molecules so that TCRs could be counted in a quantitative, reproducible way. As for the authors' bioinformatics: Samples had a median of about 90,000 TCRs, with a range from about 23,224 to 750,000. The Decombinator software suite was used to annotate the V, J and CDR3 of the TCR reads. For the PS versus PT1 abundance plots, all samples were subsampled to the same number of TCRs (28,000). TCRs were defined as expanded if absent before sensitization and observed at least eight times at the 2-week time point. TCRdb trimmed the raw reads at Q25, called clones with MiXCR and kept productive beta chains. Rows matching on CDR3 protein sequence are summarized as one entry with the most common DNA and genes. These V and J calls originate from TCRdb's pipeline instead of the authors' own analysis. The sample yields 70,000 to 85,000 distinct CDR3 sequences; about a sixth were counted once. The leading ten clones occupy almost 7% of the sample.

CDR1 LNHDA and CDR2 SQIVND are derived from the germline V gene (reference sequence). Measured from the cysteine to the phenylalanine, the CDR3 is 14 residues long. The only DNA kept is the CDR3, 42 bases in frame from the first base. The germline ends are 6 bases apart after V is trimmed by 3 bases and J by 3 bases. The TCR comes from a female donor in good health. Recombination joined TRBV19 with TRBJ2-6; no D gene can be assigned with confidence. The CDR3 corresponds to CASSIRVGANVLTF. The nucleotide sequence is given as TGTGCCAGTAGTATTCGGGTTGGGGCCAACGTCCTGACTTTC.